This is a list of T cell receptor beta chains from one sample in a study of OX40 agonist ivuxolimab in advanced cancers. Assay: immunoSEQ multiplex PCR; the TCRdb copy retains only in-frame clones and omits some. The sample includes 35,000 to 45,000 clones, around 83% of them seen just once. Sequences were derived from CD4+ or CD8+ T cells sorted from blood, sampled in a trial of the OX40 agonist ivuxolimab. Receptor source: an adult with an advanced solid tumor such as melanoma, head and neck, liver or kidney cancer. CDR3s include the opening cysteine and the closing phenylalanine or tryptophan. The D gene is left open where the match is weak. Clone size is stated in some rows and not others, as once, few, many or a class when expanded.

D: -
J: TRBJ2-7
V: TRBV27
size: -
CDR3: CASSLAAAYEQYF
DNA: TGTGCCAGCAGTTTAGCGGCAGCCTACGAGCAGTACTTC

D: -
J: TRBJ2-7
V: TRBV28
size: -
CDR3: CASSPRVIAYEQYF
DNA: TGTGCCAGCAGTCCGCGGGTCATCGCCTACGAGCAGTACTTC

D: -
J: TRBJ2-5
V: TRBV7-7
size: -
CDR3: CASSPWGPPGETQYF
DNA: TGTGCCAGCAGCCCGTGGGGACCCCCGGGGGAGACCCAGTACTTC

D: -
J: TRBJ1-1
V: TRBV19
size: -
CDR3: CASSMVQTEAFF
DNA: TGTGCCAGTAGTATGGTACAGACTGAAGCTTTCTTT

D: TRBD1
J: TRBJ2-7
V: TRBV11-1
size: few
CDR3: CASSLQGQSSYEQYF
DNA: TGTGCCAGCAGCCTACAGGGACAGAGCTCCTACGAGCAGTACTTC

D: -
J: TRBJ2-7
V: TRBV2
size: -
CDR3: CASSEALGESYEQYF
DNA: TGTGCCAGCAGTGAAGCGCTGGGTGAATCCTACGAGCAGTACTTC

D: -
J: TRBJ1-5
V: TRBV6-5
size: -
CDR3: CASSQDSSNQPQHF
DNA: TGTGCCAGCAGTCAGGACAGTAGCAATCAGCCCCAGCATTTT

D: -
J: TRBJ1-5
V: TRBV7-8
size: medium-sized
CDR3: CASSLVEASNQPQHF
DNA: TGTGCCAGCAGCTTAGTGGAGGCTTCCAATCAGCCCCAGCATTTT

D: -
J: TRBJ1-2
V: TRBV27
size: -
CDR3: CASSLDGQGYTF
DNA: TGTGCCAGCAGTTTGGACGGGCAAGGCTACACCTTC

D: TRBD2
J: TRBJ2-7
V: TRBV7-2
size: -
CDR3: CASSSRGLAVPGYEQYF
DNA: TGTGCCAGCAGCTCCCGGGGACTAGCGGTTCCGGGCTACGAGCAGTACTTC

D: TRBD1
J: TRBJ2-1
V: TRBV19
size: -
CDR3: CASSIDQGGLHNEQFF
DNA: TGTGCCAGTAGTATAGATCAAGGGGGCCTTCACAATGAGCAGTTCTTC

D: -
J: TRBJ1-5
V: TRBV4-2
size: -
CDR3: CASSQEGTAGQPQHF
DNA: TGTGCCAGCAGCCAAGAAGGAACAGCGGGGCAGCCCCAGCATTTT

D: TRBD1
J: TRBJ1-2
V: TRBV28
size: -
CDR3: CASSLFFSGGGGYTF
DNA: TGTGCCAGCAGTTTATTTTTTTCAGGGGGTGGTGGCTACACCTTC

D: -
J: TRBJ1-6
V: TRBV27
size: -
CDR3: CASSSEGPNLYNSPLHF
DNA: TGTGCCAGCAGTTCCGAGGGGCCGAACCTCTATAATTCACCCCTCCACTTT

D: -
J: TRBJ2-7
V: TRBV5-4
size: -
CDR3: CASREDSGTESYEQYF
DNA: TGTGCCAGCAGGGAAGACTCCGGGACGGAATCCTACGAGCAGTACTTC

D: -
J: TRBJ1-2
V: TRBV28
size: -
CDR3: CASSFRDDIQDGYTF
DNA: TGTGCCAGCAGTTTTAGGGACGACATACAAGATGGCTACACCTTC

D: -
J: TRBJ2-2
V: TRBV6-5
size: -
CDR3: CASSYGMAVNTGELFF
DNA: TGTGCCAGCAGTTACGGTATGGCGGTGAACACCGGGGAGCTGTTTTTT

D: -
J: TRBJ1-1
V: TRBV6-5
size: -
CDR3: CASSRGPGDTEAFF
DNA: TGTGCCAGCAGCCGGGGGCCAGGGGACACTGAAGCTTTCTTT

D: TRBD2
J: TRBJ2-3
V: TRBV9
size: -
CDR3: CASTPGGETDTQYF
DNA: TGTGCCAGCACCCCGGGGGGGGAGACAGATACGCAGTATTTT

D: -
J: TRBJ2-1
V: TRBV25-1
size: -
CDR3: CASSESRRTVYNEQFF
DNA: TGTGCCAGCAGTGAATCGAGACGGACAGTGTACAATGAGCAGTTCTTC

D: TRBD1
J: TRBJ2-7
V: TRBV28
size: once
CDR3: CASSLLRTGNTYEQYF
DNA: TGTGCCAGCAGTTTACTCCGGACAGGTAATACCTACGAGCAGTACTTC

D: -
J: TRBJ2-1
V: TRBV9
size: -
CDR3: CASSVDNEQFF
DNA: TGTGCCAGCAGCGTAGATAATGAGCAGTTCTTC

D: -
J: TRBJ2-7
V: TRBV9
size: -
CDR3: CASSVEGGSLSYEQYF
DNA: TGTGCCAGCAGCGTAGAGGGGGGGAGTCTGTCCTACGAGCAGTACTTC

D: -
J: TRBJ1-4
V: TRBV9
size: -
CDR3: CASSPEGGTTNEKLFF
DNA: TGTGCCAGCAGCCCAGAAGGGGGGACGACTAATGAAAAACTGTTTTTT

D: TRBD2
J: TRBJ2-7
V: TRBV7-8
size: -
CDR3: CASTLASGGSYEQYF
DNA: TGTGCCAGCACTCTAGCTAGCGGGGGTAGCTACGAGCAGTACTTC

D: -
J: TRBJ2-1
V: TRBV15
size: -
CDR3: CASIQGNEQFF
DNA: TGTGCCAGCATACAGGGCAATGAGCAGTTCTTC

D: -
J: TRBJ1-1
V: TRBV30
size: -
CDR3: CAWSVSVLETEAFF
DNA: TGTGCCTGGAGTGTAAGCGTTTTGGAGACTGAAGCTTTCTTT

D: TRBD1
J: TRBJ1-2
V: TRBV9
size: -
CDR3: CASSGGQGNYGYTF
DNA: TGTGCCAGCAGTGGCGGACAGGGGAACTATGGCTACACCTTC

D: TRBD1
J: TRBJ2-7
V: TRBV6-1
size: -
CDR3: CASREGQGPYEQYF
DNA: TGTGCCAGCAGAGAGGGACAGGGACCCTACGAGCAGTACTTC

D: -
J: TRBJ1-2
V: TRBV5-4
size: -
CDR3: CASSLASTVDGYTF
DNA: TGTGCCAGCAGCTTGGCATCGACCGTCGATGGCTACACCTTC

D: -
J: TRBJ2-7
V: TRBV28
size: -
CDR3: CASSFIQGHEQYF
DNA: TGTGCCAGCAGTTTCATACAGGGCCACGAGCAGTACTTC

D: -
J: TRBJ1-1
V: TRBV6-1
size: -
CDR3: CASSEWGALPMNTEAFF
DNA: TGTGCCAGCAGTGAATGGGGAGCGCTACCGATGAACACTGAAGCTTTCTTT

D: -
J: TRBJ2-1
V: TRBV5-1
size: -
CDR3: CASSSQGSSYNEQFF
DNA: TGCGCCAGCAGCTCCCAGGGCAGCTCCTACAATGAGCAGTTCTTC

D: -
J: TRBJ1-1
V: TRBV27
size: -
CDR3: CASSFGDEAFF
DNA: TGTGCCAGCAGTTTTGGAGATGAAGCTTTCTTT

D: TRBD2
J: TRBJ2-7
V: TRBV7-9
size: -
CDR3: CASSAMGTSGGHEQYF
DNA: TGTGCCAGCAGCGCCATGGGGACTAGCGGGGGCCACGAGCAGTACTTC

D: -
J: TRBJ1-1
V: TRBV11-2
size: -
CDR3: CASSFGRGTTEAFF
DNA: TGTGCCAGCAGCTTCGGCAGGGGTACAACTGAAGCTTTCTTT

D: -
J: TRBJ2-1
V: TRBV6-6
size: -
CDR3: CASIKSGTLQFF
DNA: TGTGCCAGCATCAAGTCCGGGACACTTCAGTTCTTC

D: -
J: TRBJ2-1
V: TRBV27
size: -
CDR3: CASSLLANNEQFF
DNA: TGTGCCAGCAGTTTGTTAGCAAACAATGAGCAGTTCTTC

D: TRBD2
J: TRBJ2-1
V: TRBV7-3
size: -
CDR3: CASSVLAGGPYEQFF
DNA: TGTGCCAGCAGCGTTTTAGCGGGGGGGCCCTATGAGCAGTTCTTC

D: -
J: TRBJ2-1
V: TRBV7-9
size: -
CDR3: CASSLGYYNEQFF
DNA: TGTGCCAGCAGCTTAGGATATTACAATGAGCAGTTCTTC

D: -
J: TRBJ2-5
V: TRBV19
size: -
CDR3: CASSTQETQYF
DNA: TGTGCCAGTAGTACCCAAGAGACCCAGTACTTC

D: TRBD2
J: TRBJ2-4
V: TRBV11-2
size: -
CDR3: CASSLDTRGGRNIQYF
DNA: TGTGCCAGCAGCTTAGATACTCGCGGGGGAAGAAACATTCAGTACTTC

D: -
J: TRBJ2-7
V: TRBV5-6
size: -
CDR3: CASSYRVKVYEQYF
DNA: TGTGCCAGCAGCTACAGGGTGAAAGTATACGAGCAGTACTTC

D: -
J: TRBJ1-5
V: TRBV7-2
size: -
CDR3: CASSLSGGWGNQPQHF
DNA: TGTGCCAGCAGCTTGTCCGGGGGGTGGGGGAATCAGCCCCAGCATTTT

D: -
J: TRBJ1-6
V: TRBV30
size: -
CDR3: CAWSVAVSPLHF
DNA: TGTGCCTGGAGTGTGGCGGTCTCACCCCTCCACTTT

D: -
J: TRBJ2-5
V: TRBV27
size: -
CDR3: CASTQQWGSETQYF
DNA: TGTGCCAGCACTCAACAGTGGGGCTCTGAGACCCAGTACTTC

D: TRBD1
J: TRBJ2-1
V: TRBV19
size: -
CDR3: CAKTGGDEQFF
DNA: TGTGCCAAGACAGGGGGGGATGAGCAGTTCTTC

D: -
J: TRBJ1-2
V: TRBV4-1
size: -
CDR3: CASSQDITVGGYTF
DNA: TGCGCCAGCAGCCAAGATATCACCGTAGGTGGCTACACCTTC

D: -
J: TRBJ1-1
V: TRBV4-1
size: -
CDR3: CASSGVGVYEAFF
DNA: TGCGCCAGCAGCGGGGTCGGAGTCTATGAAGCTTTCTTT

D: -
J: TRBJ1-3
V: TRBV4-3
size: -
CDR3: CASSQDTGQVSGNTIYF
DNA: TGCGCCAGCAGCCAAGATACGGGACAAGTCTCTGGAAACACCATATATTTT

D: -
J: TRBJ1-2
V: TRBV7-9
size: few
CDR3: CASSDGQGVYGYTF
DNA: TGTGCCAGCAGCGACGGCCAGGGAGTATATGGCTACACCTTC

D: -
J: TRBJ2-7
V: TRBV10-2
size: -
CDR3: CASSEYLPYEQYF
DNA: TGCGCCAGCAGTGAATACCTCCCCTACGAGCAGTACTTC

D: -
J: TRBJ1-3
V: TRBV7-8
size: -
CDR3: CASSLVYTERSGNTIYF
DNA: TGTGCCAGCAGCTTAGTGTACACGGAGCGCTCTGGAAACACCATATATTTT

D: -
J: TRBJ1-2
V: TRBV4-2
size: -
CDR3: CASSQQGRSYGYTF
DNA: TGTGCCAGCAGCCAACAGGGACGCAGCTATGGCTACACCTTC

D: -
J: TRBJ2-3
V: TRBV4-3
size: -
CDR3: CASSQDSTDTQYF
DNA: TGCGCCAGCAGCCAAGATAGCACAGATACGCAGTATTTT

D: TRBD2
J: TRBJ2-2
V: TRBV7-9
size: medium-sized
CDR3: CASSPPSGRASGELFF
DNA: TGTGCCAGCAGCCCCCCTAGCGGGAGGGCTTCCGGGGAGCTGTTTTTT